The sequence of this T cell receptor (beta chain) was determined in a study of spatial heterogeneity in lung cancer. Points from the study as a whole: Alpha and beta chain coverage of tumor T cells was estimated at about 7.4% and 14%, respectively. The study found that expanded intratumoral alpha and beta TCR counts tracked tumor mutation counts.

In the case of this clonotype: The antigen remains undetermined.

Germline V CDR1 and CDR2: MNHNY, SVGAGI (reference sequence). Trimming stripped 7 bases from V and 0 bases from J, with 10 bases between. The CDR3 is 15 residues long. TCRdb recomputed calls from the 5' RACE reads with MiXCR, one row per CDR3 protein. The profile shows 7,500 to 10,000 distinct CDR3 sequences, roughly half of them singletons. Time point here: sample taken at primary tumor resection. Source: lung tumor tissue, taken at surgery. The chain recombines TRBV6-6 with TRBJ1-6; D gene uncertain. This clonotype was sampled from a female donor with early-stage non-small cell lung cancer. CDR3 amino acids: CASTSMGSYNSPLHF. CDR3 in DNA: TGTGCCAGCACGTCAATGGGCTCCTATAATTCACCCCTCCACTTT.